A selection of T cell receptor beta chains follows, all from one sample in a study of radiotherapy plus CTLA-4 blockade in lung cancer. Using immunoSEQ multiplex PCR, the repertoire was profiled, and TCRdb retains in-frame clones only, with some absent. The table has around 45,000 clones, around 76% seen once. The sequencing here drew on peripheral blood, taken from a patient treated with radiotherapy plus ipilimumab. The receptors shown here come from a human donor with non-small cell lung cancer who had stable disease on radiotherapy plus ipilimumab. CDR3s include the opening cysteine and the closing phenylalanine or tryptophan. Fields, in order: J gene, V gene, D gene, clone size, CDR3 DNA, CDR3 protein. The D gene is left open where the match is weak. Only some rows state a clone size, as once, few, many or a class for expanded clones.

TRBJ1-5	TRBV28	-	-	TGTGCCAGCAGGAATAGAGTCGGGGGCGGTCAGCCCCAGCATTTT	CASRNRVGGGQPQHF
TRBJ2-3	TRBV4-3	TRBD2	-	TGCGCCAGCAGCCCTCAGCGAGCTAGCGGGGTGTCAGATACGCAGTATTTT	CASSPQRASGVSDTQYF
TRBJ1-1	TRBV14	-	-	TGTGCCAGCAGCCTGCAGGGAGACACTGAAGCTTTCTTT	CASSLQGDTEAFF
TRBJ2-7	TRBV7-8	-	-	TGTGCCAGCAGCTTAGACAGGGCCTACGAGCAGTACTTC	CASSLDRAYEQYF
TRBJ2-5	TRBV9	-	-	TGTGCCAGCAGCGACCGGGACCCAGTAGCGCAAGAGACCCAGTACTTC	CASSDRDPVAQETQYF
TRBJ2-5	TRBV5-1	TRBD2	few	TGCGCCAGCAGCTTTAGCGGGGGGGGAGAGACCCAGTACTTC	CASSFSGGGETQYF
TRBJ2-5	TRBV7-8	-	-	TGTGCCAGCAGCCCAGCACTAAGACAGGGAGGAGAGACCCAGTACTTC	CASSPALRQGGETQYF
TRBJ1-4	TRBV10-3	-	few	TGTGCCATCAGGTCGGGGGCTGGGGAAAAACTGTTTTTT	CAIRSGAGEKLFF
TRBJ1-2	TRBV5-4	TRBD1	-	TGTGCCAGCAAAGACCGGGACAGGGGGCCCACTAACTATGGCTACACCTTC	CASKDRDRGPTNYGYTF
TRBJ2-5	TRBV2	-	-	TGTGCCAGCACAGGCGGACAGTCCTTGGGGGAGACCCAGTACTTC	CASTGGQSLGETQYF
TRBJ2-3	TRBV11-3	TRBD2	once	TGTGCCAGCAGCTTAAGCGGGAGACACACAGATACGCAGTATTTT	CASSLSGRHTDTQYF
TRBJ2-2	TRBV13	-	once	TGTGCCAGCAGCTTAGGAGACAGAGGCACCGGGGAGCTGTTTTTT	CASSLGDRGTGELFF
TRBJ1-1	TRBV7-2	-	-	TGTGCCAGCAGCTCAAATTGGGGGGTGAACACTGAAGCTTTCTTT	CASSSNWGVNTEAFF
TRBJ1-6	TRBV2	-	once	TGTGCCAGCAGTGGAGGTAGCTCCTATAATTCACCCCTCCACTTT	CASSGGSSYNSPLHF
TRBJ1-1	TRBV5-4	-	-	TGTGCCAGCAGCTTGTACGGGGGTGCTGAAGCTTTCTTT	CASSLYGGAEAFF
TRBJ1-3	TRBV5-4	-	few	TGTGCCAGCAGCTTGTGGCGGGGCACAGATGGAAACACCATATATTTT	CASSLWRGTDGNTIYF
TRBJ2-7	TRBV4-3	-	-	TGCGCCAGCAGCCAAGAGGATGGCCTCTCCTACGAGCAGTACTTC	CASSQEDGLSYEQYF
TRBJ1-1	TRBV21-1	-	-	TGTGCCAGCGTCGGGACAGGGGGCACTGAAGCTTTCTTT	CASVGTGGTEAFF
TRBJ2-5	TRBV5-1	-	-	TGCGCCAGCGGCTTCTACGCTCAAGCCCAAGAGACCCAGTACTTC	CASGFYAQAQETQYF
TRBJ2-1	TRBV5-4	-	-	TGTGCCAGCAGCTTGAGAGCGGATTTGATTTACAATGAGCAGTTCTTC	CASSLRADLIYNEQFF
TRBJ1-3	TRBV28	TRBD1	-	TGTGCCAGCAGTGACCAGGACAGGGCTTGGGTAAACACCATATATTTT	CASSDQDRAWVNTIYF
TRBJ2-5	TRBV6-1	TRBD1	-	TGTGCCAGCAGTGAAGAACGGACAGGGGACCAAGAGACCCAGTACTTC	CASSEERTGDQETQYF
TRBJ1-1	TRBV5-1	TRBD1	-	TGCGCCAGCAGCTTTCGGACAGGCGTGAACACTGAAGCTTTCTTT	CASSFRTGVNTEAFF
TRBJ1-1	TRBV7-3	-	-	TGTGCCAGCAGCTTAGGCACGTTCGGGGGCACTGAAGCTTTCTTT	CASSLGTFGGTEAFF
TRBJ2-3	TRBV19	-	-	TGTGCCACGGGGGACTTTCACACAGATACGCAGTATTTT	CATGDFHTDTQYF
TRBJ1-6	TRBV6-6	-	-	TGTGCCAGCAGCCCTACGGGGGGTCGCAATTCACCCCTCCACTTT	CASSPTGGRNSPLHF
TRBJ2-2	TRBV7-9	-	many	TGTGCCAGCAGCACCCGGGGTGGGGGCCGTATCGGGGAGCTGTTTTTT	CASSTRGGGRIGELFF
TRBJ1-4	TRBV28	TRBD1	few	TGTGCCAGCAGCCCCGGGACAGGGTATGAAAAACTGTTTTTT	CASSPGTGYEKLFF
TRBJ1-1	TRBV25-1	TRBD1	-	TGTGCCAGCAGTGAATTGACAGGGGCGAAGACTGAAGCTTTCTTT	CASSELTGAKTEAFF
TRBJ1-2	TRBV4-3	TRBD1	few	TGCGCCAGCAGCCAAGATACAGGGGGCTATGGCTACACCTTC	CASSQDTGGYGYTF
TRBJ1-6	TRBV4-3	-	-	TGCGCCAGCAGCCAAGATATTCAAGGGCCCCGGGGTTCACCCCTCCACTTT	CASSQDIQGPRGSPLHF
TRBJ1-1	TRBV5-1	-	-	TGTGCCAGCAGCGGGGAGCGGAACACTGAAGCTTTCTTT	CASSGERNTEAFF
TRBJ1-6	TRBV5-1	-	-	TGCGCCAGCAGCTTGGAATGGGGGGAATCACCCCTCCACTTT	CASSLEWGESPLHF
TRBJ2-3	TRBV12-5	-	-	TGTGCTAGTGGTTTGGCATACAGGGAATCGGAGGTAGATACGCAGTATTTT	CASGLAYRESEVDTQYF
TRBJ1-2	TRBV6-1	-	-	TGTGCCAGCAGTGCCGGGGTGGGGTTCGGCTATGGCTACACCTTC	CASSAGVGFGYGYTF
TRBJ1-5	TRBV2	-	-	TGTGCCAGCAGTGGGGAACAGGGAGAGGCATTGCATCAGCCCCAGCATTTT	CASSGEQGEALHQPQHF
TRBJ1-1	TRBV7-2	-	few	TGTGCCAGCAGCTTAGTTGACGGAAGCACTGTTGCTTCGAACACTGAAGCTTTCTTT	CASSLVDGSTVASNTEAFF
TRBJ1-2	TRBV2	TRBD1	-	TGTGCCAGCAGGGCGACAGGGGGGTCTGGCTATGGCTACACCTTC	CASRATGGSGYGYTF
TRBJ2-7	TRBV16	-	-	TGTGCCAGCAGCCAAGCATACTACGAGCAGTACTTC	CASSQAYYEQYF
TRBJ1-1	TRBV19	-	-	TGTGCCAGTAGTCCCCGGACAGCGAACACTGAAGCTTTCTTT	CASSPRTANTEAFF
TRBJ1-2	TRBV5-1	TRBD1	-	TGCGCCAGCAGCGCCCCGGGACAGTTAACGGGGGACTACACCTTC	CASSAPGQLTGDYTF
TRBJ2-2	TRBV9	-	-	TGTGCCAGCAGCGTAGAAGGGACACCTTACACCGGGGAGCTGTTTTTT	CASSVEGTPYTGELFF
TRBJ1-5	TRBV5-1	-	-	TGCGCCAGCAGCATGGACGGGGCCCGCCAGCCCCAGCATTTT	CASSMDGARQPQHF
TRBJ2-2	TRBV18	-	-	TGTGCCAGCTCACCACGGGACGGCCATGTAGGGCCCGGGGAGCTGTTTTTT	CASSPRDGHVGPGELFF
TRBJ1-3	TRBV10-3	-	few	TGTGCCATCAGTGAGGGCAGGGGATCGTCTGGAAACACCATATATTTT	CAISEGRGSSGNTIYF
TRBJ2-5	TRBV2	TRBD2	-	TGTGCCAGCAGTCTAGCGGGGGGGCAGGGGACCCAGTACTTC	CASSLAGGQGTQYF
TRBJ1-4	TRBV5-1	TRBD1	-	TGCGCCAGCAGCTTGGATTCCGGGACAGGGAACGAAAAACTGTTTTTT	CASSLDSGTGNEKLFF
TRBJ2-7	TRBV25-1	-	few	TGTGCCAGCAGTGAGGTCTACGAGCAGTACTTC	CASSEVYEQYF
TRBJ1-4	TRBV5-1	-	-	TGCGCCAGCAGCCCGGGGAGGGGTGATGAAAAACTGTTTTTT	CASSPGRGDEKLFF
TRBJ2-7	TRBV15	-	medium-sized	TGTGCCACCAGCAGAGACAGGACTTTGAGGGAGCAGTACTTC	CATSRDRTLREQYF
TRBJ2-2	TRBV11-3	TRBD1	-	TGTGCCAGCAGGTCGACAGGGTCCGGGGAGCTGTTTTTT	CASRSTGSGELFF
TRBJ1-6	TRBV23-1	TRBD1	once	TGCGCCAGCAGGGGACAGGTGCGGGATAATTCACCCCTCCACTTT	CASRGQVRDNSPLHF
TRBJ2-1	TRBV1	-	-	TGCACCAGCAGCCAGGTCGCACTAGCGGGGGATCGCTCCTACAATGAGCAGTTCTTC	CTSSQVALAGDRSYNEQFF
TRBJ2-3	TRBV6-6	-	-	TGTGCCAGCGGGCGCACAGATACGCAGTATTTT	CASGRTDTQYF
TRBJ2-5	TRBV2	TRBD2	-	TGTGCCAGCAGGGCCGGGACTAGTATCCGGGGGCAGTACTTC	CASRAGTSIRGQYF
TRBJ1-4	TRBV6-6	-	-	TGTGCCAGCAGTTACCTTGGGACTAATAATGAAAAACTGTTTTTT	CASSYLGTNNEKLFF
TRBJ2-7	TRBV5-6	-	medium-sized	TGTGCCAGCAGCTTGGAACAGGTCCCCCGAGGGGAACAGTACTTC	CASSLEQVPRGEQYF
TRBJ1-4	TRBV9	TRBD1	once	TGTGCCAGCAGCCCCAGGACAGGGATTGCAACTAATGAAAAACTGTTTTTT	CASSPRTGIATNEKLFF
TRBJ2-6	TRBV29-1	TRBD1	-	TGCAGCGTTGCTGGCTCCGGGACAGGGAGCTCTGGGGCCAACGTCCTGACTTTC	CSVAGSGTGSSGANVLTF
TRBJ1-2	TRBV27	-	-	TGTGCCAGCAGTTCATCCCCCAGGGACCTAAACTATGGCTACACCTTC	CASSSSPRDLNYGYTF